The source of this TCR beta chain is a study of cytomegalovirus exposure and HLA in healthy donors. In the case of this clone: What it binds is unknown.

60 Vbeta and 13 Jbeta primers were used in PCR. Profiled with immunoSEQ multiplex PCR; TCRdb holds only in-frame clones, not every one. The sample table includes 150,000 or so clones. Overall study results and limits: Associated with cytomegalovirus, according to the listing, were around 160 TCR beta chains. Specific recognition of CMV antigens was confirmed in vitro for a few chains (all CMV-associated). The authors later linked a missense DCLRE1C variant to TCR beta V- and J-gene trimming.

With 6 bases clipped from V and 5 bases from J, the junction kept 10 bases outside the gene matches. CDR3 length: 15 amino acids. CDR1 MNHNY and CDR2 SVGAGI come from the germline V gene (reference sequence). The donors were healthy bone marrow donors. The TCR sequence derives from a woman aged 40 to 50 in good health and CMV-seropositive. V is TRBV6-6 and J is TRBJ2-4; TRBD2 matches at 7 bases. Sequenced material: PBMCs. CDR3 in amino acids: CASSPPRDYQNIQYF. The CDR3 DNA sequence: TGTGCCAGCAGCCCCCCCCGGGACTACCAAAACATTCAGTACTTC.